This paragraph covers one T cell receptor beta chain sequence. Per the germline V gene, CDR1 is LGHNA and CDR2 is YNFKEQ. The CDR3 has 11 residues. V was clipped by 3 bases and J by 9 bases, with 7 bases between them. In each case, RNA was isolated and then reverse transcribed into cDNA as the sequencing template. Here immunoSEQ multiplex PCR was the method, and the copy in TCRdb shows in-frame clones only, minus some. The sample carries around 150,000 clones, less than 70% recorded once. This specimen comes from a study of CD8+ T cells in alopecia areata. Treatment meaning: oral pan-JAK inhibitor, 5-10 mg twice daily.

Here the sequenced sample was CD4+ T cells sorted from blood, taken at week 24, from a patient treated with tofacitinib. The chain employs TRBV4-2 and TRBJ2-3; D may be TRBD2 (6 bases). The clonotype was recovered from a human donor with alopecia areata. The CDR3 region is CASSHGGTQYF. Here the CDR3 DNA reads TGTGCCAGCAGCCACGGGGGAACGCAGTATTTT.